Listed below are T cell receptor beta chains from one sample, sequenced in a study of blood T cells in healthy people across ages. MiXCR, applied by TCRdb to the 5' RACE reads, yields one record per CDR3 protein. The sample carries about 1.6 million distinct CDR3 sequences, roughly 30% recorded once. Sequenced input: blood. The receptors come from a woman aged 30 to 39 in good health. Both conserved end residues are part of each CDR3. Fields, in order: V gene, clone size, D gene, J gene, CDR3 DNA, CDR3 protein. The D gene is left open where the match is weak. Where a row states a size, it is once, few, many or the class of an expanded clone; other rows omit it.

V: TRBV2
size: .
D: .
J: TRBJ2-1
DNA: TGTGCCAGCAGTGAGGTTAATGAGCAGTTCTTC
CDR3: CASSEVNEQFF

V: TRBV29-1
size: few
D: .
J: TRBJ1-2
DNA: TGCAGCGTGGCCTCCGGGACACTATATGGCTACACCTTC
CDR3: CSVASGTLYGYTF

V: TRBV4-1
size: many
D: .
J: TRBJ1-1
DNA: TGCGCCAGCAGCCACGTGGGCGTAGTGAACACTGAAGCTTTCTTT
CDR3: CASSHVGVVNTEAFF

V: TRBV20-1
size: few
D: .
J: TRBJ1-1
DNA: TGCAGTGCCGTCCCAGACGGTTTGAACACTGAAGCTTTCTTT
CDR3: CSAVPDGLNTEAFF

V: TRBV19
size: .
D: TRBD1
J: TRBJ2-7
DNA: TGTGCCAGTAGTAAGGGGGCAACCCCAGCCTACGAGCAGTACTTC
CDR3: CASSKGATPAYEQYF

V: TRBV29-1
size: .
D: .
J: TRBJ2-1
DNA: TGCAGCGTGGTGAGGTTTGGGGGTGAGCAGTTCTTC
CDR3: CSVVRFGGEQFF

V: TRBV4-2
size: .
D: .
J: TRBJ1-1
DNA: TGTGCCAGCAGCCAAGAAGTCCCGTACATGAACACTGAAGCTTTCTTT
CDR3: CASSQEVPYMNTEAFF

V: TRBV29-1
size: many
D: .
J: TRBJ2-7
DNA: TGCAGCGTTGAAGAAGGGTTGCGGGACGGTACCTACGAGCAGTACTTC
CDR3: CSVEEGLRDGTYEQYF

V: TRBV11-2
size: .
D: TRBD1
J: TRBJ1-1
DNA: TGTGCCAGCAGCTCAGGGGGGGGGTACACTGAAGCTTTCTTT
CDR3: CASSSGGGYTEAFF

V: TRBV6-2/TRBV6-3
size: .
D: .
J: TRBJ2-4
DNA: TGTGCCGGCAGTTTGGACAGCCTAGTCAACATTCAGTACTTC
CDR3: CAGSLDSLVNIQYF

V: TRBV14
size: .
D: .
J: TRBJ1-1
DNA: TGTGCCAGCAGCCAAGTTTACAGCCACACTGAAGCTTTCTTT
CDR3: CASSQVYSHTEAFF

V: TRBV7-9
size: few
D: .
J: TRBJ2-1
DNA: TGTGCCAGCAGCGCGGGGATACAACAATACAATGAGCAGTTCTTC
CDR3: CASSAGIQQYNEQFF

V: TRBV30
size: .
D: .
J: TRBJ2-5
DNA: TGTGCCTGGAGTGTAAAGGAGACCCAGTACTTC
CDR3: CAWSVKETQYF

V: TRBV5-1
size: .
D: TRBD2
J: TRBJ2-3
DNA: TGCGCCAGCCACAGCGGGGGCACAGATACGCAGTATTTT
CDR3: CASHSGGTDTQYF

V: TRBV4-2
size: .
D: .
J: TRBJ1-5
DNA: TGTGCCAGCAGCCAAGATGACAGAGAACATCAGCCCCAGCATTTT
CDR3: CASSQDDREHQPQHF

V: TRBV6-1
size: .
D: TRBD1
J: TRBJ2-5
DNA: TGTGCCACCGGCCGGGACAGGGGGGATCGAGAGCAGTACTTC
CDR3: CATGRDRGDREQYF

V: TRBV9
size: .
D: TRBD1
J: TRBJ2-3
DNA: TGTGCCAGCAGCCCCCAGGACAGGGGAGGAGATACGCAGTATTTT
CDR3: CASSPQDRGGDTQYF

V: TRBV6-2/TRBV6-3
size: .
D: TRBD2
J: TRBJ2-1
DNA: TGTGCCAGCAGCCCCCTTATAGCGGGAGTTGTCTACAATGAGCAGTTCTTC
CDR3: CASSPLIAGVVYNEQFF

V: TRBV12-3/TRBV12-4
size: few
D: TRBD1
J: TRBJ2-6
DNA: TGTGCCAGCAGTAGCAGACAGGGGGCGGAAGGGGCCAACGTCCTGACTTTC
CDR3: CASSSRQGAEGANVLTF

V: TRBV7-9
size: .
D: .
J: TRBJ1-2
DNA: TGTGCCTGCAGCTTAAGCCGGGTACCTTATGGCTACACCTTC
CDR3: CACSLSRVPYGYTF

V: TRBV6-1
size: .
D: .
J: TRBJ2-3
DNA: TGTGCCAGCAGTGAAGGTTGGAGTGGGGAAGGGCAGTATTTT
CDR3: CASSEGWSGEGQYF

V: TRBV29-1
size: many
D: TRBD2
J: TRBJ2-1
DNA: TGCAGCACATCTAGCGGGGTATACAATGAGCAGTTCTTC
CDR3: CSTSSGVYNEQFF

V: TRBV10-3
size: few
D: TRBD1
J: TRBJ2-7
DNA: TGTGCCATCAGTGGCACAACCGGGACAGTGACCTACGAGCAGTACTTC
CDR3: CAISGTTGTVTYEQYF

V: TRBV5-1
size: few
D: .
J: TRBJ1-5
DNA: TGCGCCAGCAGCTTGAGGGGGTACCAGCCCCAGCATTTT
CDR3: CASSLRGYQPQHF

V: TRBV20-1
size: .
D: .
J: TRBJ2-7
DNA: TGCAGTGCTAGAGTGGCAGGGGTCACCTACGAGCAGTACTTC
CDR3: CSARVAGVTYEQYF

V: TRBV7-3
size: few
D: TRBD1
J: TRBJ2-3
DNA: TGTGCCAGCAGCTTATTCGGGACAGGGGGCTCCGGTACGCAGTATTTT
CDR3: CASSLFGTGGSGTQYF

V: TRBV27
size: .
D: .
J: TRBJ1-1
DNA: TGTGCCAGCAGCCGTACGTGGACTCAGACTGAAGCTTTCTTT
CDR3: CASSRTWTQTEAFF

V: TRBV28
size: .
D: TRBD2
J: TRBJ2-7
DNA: TGTGCCAGCAGCCGGGGGGGGGTCGCCCCCTACGAGCAGTACTTC
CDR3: CASSRGGVAPYEQYF

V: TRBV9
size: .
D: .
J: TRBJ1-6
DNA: TGTGCCAGCAGCCCCCGGGACGGCACTTCACCCCTCCACTTT
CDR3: CASSPRDGTSPLHF

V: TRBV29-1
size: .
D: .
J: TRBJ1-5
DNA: TGCAGCGTTGTTGTAGGGGGGAGCAATCAGCCCCAGCATTTT
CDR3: CSVVVGGSNQPQHF

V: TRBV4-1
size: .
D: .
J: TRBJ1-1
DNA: TGCGCCAGCAGCCAGATGGGACAAATGAACACTGAAGCTTTCTTT
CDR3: CASSQMGQMNTEAFF

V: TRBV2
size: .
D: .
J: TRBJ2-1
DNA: TGTGCCAGTCCGGATCCGAGCAATGAGCAGTTCTTC
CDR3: CASPDPSNEQFF

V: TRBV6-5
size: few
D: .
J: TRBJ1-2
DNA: TGTGCCAGCAACGACGTGGGTTTAAGCTCAGGCTACACCTTC
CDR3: CASNDVGLSSGYTF

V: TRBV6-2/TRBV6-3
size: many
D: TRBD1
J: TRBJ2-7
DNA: TGTGCCAGCAGTTACGGGGGACAGGCTTACGAGCAGTACTTC
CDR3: CASSYGGQAYEQYF

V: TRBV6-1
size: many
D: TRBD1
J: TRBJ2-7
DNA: TGTGCCAGCAGTGCGACAAGGGGGCCCTACGAGCAGTACTTC
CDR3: CASSATRGPYEQYF

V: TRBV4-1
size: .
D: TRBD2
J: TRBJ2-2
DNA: TGCGCCAGCAGCCAAATCACTAGCGCCACCGGGGAGCTGTTTTTT
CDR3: CASSQITSATGELFF

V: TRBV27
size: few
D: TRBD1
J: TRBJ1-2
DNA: TGTGCCAGCAGTCCCAGGGACAGTTCCTATGGCTACACCTTC
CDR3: CASSPRDSSYGYTF

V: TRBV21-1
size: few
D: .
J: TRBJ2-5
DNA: TGTGCCAGCAGCAAGGCCGCTCGGGACCCTCGAGAGACCCAGTACTTC
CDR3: CASSKAARDPRETQYF

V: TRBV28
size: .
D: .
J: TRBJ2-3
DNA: TGTGCCAGCAGTTTGGCCAGGAGGCCTTTCACAGATACGCAGTATTTT
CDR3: CASSLARRPFTDTQYF

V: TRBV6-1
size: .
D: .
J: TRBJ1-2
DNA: TGTGCCAGCAGTGAAGGGCCCCGACCAGATTATGGCTACACCTTC
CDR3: CASSEGPRPDYGYTF

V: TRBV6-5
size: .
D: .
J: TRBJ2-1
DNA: TGTGCCAGCACCCGTGGGAAATACAATGAGCAGTTCTTC
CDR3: CASTRGKYNEQFF

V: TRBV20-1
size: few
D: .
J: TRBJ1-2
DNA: TGCAGTGCCTGGTCTCCGGGGCTGGACTATGGCTACACCTTC
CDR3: CSAWSPGLDYGYTF